This paragraph covers one T cell receptor beta chain sequence. V lost 0 bases and J 2 bases, leaving 9 bases between the germline ends. CDR1 is SGHTA and CDR2 is FQGTGA in the germline V gene. This CDR3 is built from 15 residues. This sample was taken from a study of blood T cell repertoires in COVID-19. Study-wide background: The analysed material was cDNA or gDNA that came from T cells, B-cell-depleted T cells, or PBMCs.

Measured with immunoSEQ multiplex PCR; TCRdb has only the in-frame clones, and not every one. In the table there are fewer than 400,000 clones, about nine tenths of which are singletons. Enrollees, about 18 to 89 years old, lived in approximately 24 US areas. In assigning cohorts, the study relied on participant-reported clinical history. Either two negative PCRs, clearance, or symptom resolution qualified Cohort 3 donors as recovered. Sequenced: PBMCs or T cells enriched from blood (not recorded which). This receptor was taken from a man between 60 and 75 years old who had recovered from COVID-19. The chain recombines TRBV7-3 with TRBJ2-3, with a weak D call TRBD1 (5 bases). The CDR3 DNA reads TGTGCCAGCAGCTTAACTGACAGCATCACAGATACGCAGTATTTT. Translated, it gives CASSLTDSITDTQYF.